These 5 T cell receptor beta chains came from one sample sequenced in a study of blood T cells in healthy people across ages (dated by TCRdb to the mid-2010s). Receptor amplification or capture employed 5' RACE. Sequencing was performed on an Illumina HiSeq 2500. A second roughly 7 to 11 cycle PCR used a sample-barcoded 5' primer and a J-beta primer mix. TCRdb reprocessing: public reads trimmed at Q25 with fastp, clones called with MiXCR, in-frame beta chains kept. Each entry merges the rows of one CDR3 protein and shows their most common DNA and genes. This sample comprises 800,000 to 950,000 distinct CDR3 sequences, 29% of them detected only once. The top ten constitute 9.5% to 13% of the sample. This same sample was also taken into another study, of T cells of mothers and their children.

Sequencing used blood. Source of these receptors: a woman between 40 and 55 years old in good health.

This clonotype has ten or more counts. The V gene is TRBV12-3 or TRBV12-4, the J gene TRBJ2-7; D is possibly TRBD1 (6 bases). V was clipped by 5 bases and J by 12 bases, with 17 bases between them. The CDR3 length is 12 residues. CDR3 in amino acids: CASSTGTPLPYF. DNA of the CDR3: TGTGCCAGCAGTACCGGGACACCCCTACCGTACTTC.

The chain has TRBV12-3 or TRBV12-4 and TRBJ1-2, with a tentative D call TRBD1 (5 bases). Trimming removed 3 bases from V and 8 bases from J, with 13 bases in between. The CDR3 has 13 amino acids. The CDR3 spells CASSFFGGGGYTF. CDR3 DNA sequence: TGTGCCAGCAGTTTCTTTGGGGGTGGAGGCTACACCTTC.

CDR3 nucleotide sequence: TGTGCCAGCAGTGAAGCGCGACAGGTTTACGAGCAGTACTTC. The encoded protein is CASSEARQVYEQYF. This chain links TRBV2 with TRBJ2-7, with a tentative D call TRBD1 (6 bases). Trimming left V 0 bases short and J 4 bases short, with 10 bases between. The CDR3 covers 14 residues. Per the germline V gene, CDR1 is SNHLY and CDR2 is FYNNEI. The entire variable domain, with the rest obtained from reference TRBV2 and TRBJ2-7, is as follows: EPEVTQTPSHQVTQMGQEVILRCVPISNHLYFYWYRQILGQKVEFLVSFYNNEISEKSEIFDDQFSVERPDGSNFTLKIRSTKLEDSAMYFCASSEARQVYEQYFGPGTRLTVT.

There are many counts of this clonotype. V and J are TRBV11-1 and TRBJ1-2; D remains ambiguous. Germline V gene data show CDR1 as SGHAT and CDR2 as FQDESV (reference sequence). The CDR3 contains 13 residues. V was cut by 4 bases and J by 8 bases, with 14 bases left in between. DNA of the CDR3: TGTGCCAGCAGCTCGGCTTTGGACGGCGGCTACACCTTC. Translating it yields CASSSALDGGYTF.

The J gene is TRBJ2-1, the V gene TRBV28; D possibly uses TRBD1 or TRBD2 (5 bases each). The CDR3 length is 21 residues. Germline V gene data show CDR1 as MDHEN and CDR2 as SYDVKM. V lost 3 bases and J 2 bases, leaving 29 bases between the germline ends. In DNA, the CDR3 is TGTGCCAGCAGTTTTTCCCGTGCGGTTACTATGGGGCAGGGAGCCTACAATGAGCAGTTCTTC. This encodes CASSFSRAVTMGQGAYNEQFF.